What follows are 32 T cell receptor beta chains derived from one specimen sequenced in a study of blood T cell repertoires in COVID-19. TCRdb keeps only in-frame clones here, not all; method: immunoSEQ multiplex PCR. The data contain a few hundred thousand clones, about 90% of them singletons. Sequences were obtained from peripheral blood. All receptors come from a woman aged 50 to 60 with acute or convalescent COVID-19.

For the CDR3, the DNA is TGTGCCAGTAGCCGGACAGGCAAGGATTCACCCCTCCACTTT. Translated, it gives CASSRTGKDSPLHF. V gene TRBV19 combines with J gene TRBJ1-6, with 7 bases that match TRBD1. Losses at the gene ends were 6 bases for V and 8 bases for J; bases not matched to a gene: 7. This CDR3 has 14 amino acids. CDR1 LNHDA and CDR2 SQIVND come from the germline V gene (reference sequence).

The CDR3 nucleotides are TGTGCCAGTAGTATACGACAGCACAATCAGCCCCAGCATTTT. This encodes CASSIRQHNQPQHF. This chain connects TRBV19 to TRBJ1-5, with a weak D call TRBD1 (5 bases). Germline assignment: CDR1 LNHDA and CDR2 SQIVND (reference sequence). This CDR3 spans 14 amino acids. V lost 2 bases and J lost 3, with 8 bases in between.

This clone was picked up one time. The CDR3 DNA reads as TGTGCCAGCAGCCCGACAGGGGGGAACACTGAAGCTTTCTTT. Residues: CASSPTGGNTEAFF. J is TRBJ1-1 and V is TRBV9; TRBD1 aligns across 9 bases. The CDR3 has 14 amino acids. Trimming at V came to 4 bases and at J to 1 base, leaving 2 bases not matched to a gene. Germline assignment: CDR1 SGDLS and CDR2 YYNGEE.

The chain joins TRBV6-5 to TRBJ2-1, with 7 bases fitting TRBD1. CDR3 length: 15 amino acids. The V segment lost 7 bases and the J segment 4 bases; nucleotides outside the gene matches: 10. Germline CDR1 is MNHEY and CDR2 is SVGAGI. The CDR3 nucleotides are TGTGCCAGCAATCCGGGAAGGGGGCCTTACAATGAGCAGTTCTTC. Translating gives CASNPGRGPYNEQFF.

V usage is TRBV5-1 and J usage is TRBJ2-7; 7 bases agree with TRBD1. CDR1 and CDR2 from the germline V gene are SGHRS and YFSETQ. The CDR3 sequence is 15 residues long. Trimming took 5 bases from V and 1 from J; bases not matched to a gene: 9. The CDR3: CASSTIGTESYEQYF. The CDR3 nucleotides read TGCGCCAGCAGTACAATCGGGACAGAATCCTACGAGCAGTACTTC.

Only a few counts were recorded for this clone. For the CDR3, the DNA is TGTGCCAGCAGTTCCCACACCGGGAGGTTTTCCTACGAGCAGTACTTC. Its translation: CASSSHTGRFSYEQYF. V and J are TRBV6-6 and TRBJ2-7; 7 bases are a match to TRBD2. V dropped 4 bases and J dropped 1; count of bases not matched to a gene: 10. Germline V lookup: CDR1 MNHNY, CDR2 SVGAGI (reference sequence). CDR3 length: 16 amino acids.

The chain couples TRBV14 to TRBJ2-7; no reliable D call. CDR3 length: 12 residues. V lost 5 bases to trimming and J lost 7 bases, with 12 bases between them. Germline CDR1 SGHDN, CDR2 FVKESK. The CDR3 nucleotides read TGTGCCAGCAGCGGTGGTGGGCGAGAGCAGTACTTC. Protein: CASSGGGREQYF. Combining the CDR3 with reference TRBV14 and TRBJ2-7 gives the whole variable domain EAGVTQFPSHSVIEKGQTVTLRCDPISGHDNLYWYRRVMGKEIKFLLHFVKESKQDESGMPNNRFLAERTGGTYSTLKVQPAELEDSGVYFCASSGGGREQYFGPGTRLTVT.

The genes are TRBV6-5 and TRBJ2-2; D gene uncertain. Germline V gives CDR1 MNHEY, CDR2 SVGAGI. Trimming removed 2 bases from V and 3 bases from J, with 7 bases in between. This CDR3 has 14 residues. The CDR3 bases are TGTGCCAGCAGTTACCGGGTGGACACCGGGGAGCTGTTTTTT. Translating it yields CASSYRVDTGELFF.

CDR3 coding DNA: TGTGCCAGCTCACCACCGGGAGGGTTCGAGCAGTACTTC. Residues: CASSPPGGFEQYF. This chain links TRBV18 with TRBJ2-7, with 7 nucleotides matching TRBD2. Germline CDR1 and CDR2: KGHSH and LQKENI. CDR3 length: 13 amino acids. V shed 0 bases and J 6 bases; nucleotides not matched to a gene: 2.

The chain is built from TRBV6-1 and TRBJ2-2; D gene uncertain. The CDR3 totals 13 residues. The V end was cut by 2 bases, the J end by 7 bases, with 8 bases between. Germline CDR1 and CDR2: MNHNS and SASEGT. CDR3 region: CASSEISGGELFF. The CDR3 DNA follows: TGTGCCAGCAGTGAAATCTCGGGCGGGGAGCTGTTTTTT.

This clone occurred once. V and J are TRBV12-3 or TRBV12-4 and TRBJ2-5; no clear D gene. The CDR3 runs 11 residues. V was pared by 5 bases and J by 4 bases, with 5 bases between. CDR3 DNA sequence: TGTGCCAGCAGTCCACTAGAGACCCAGTACTTC. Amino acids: CASSPLETQYF.

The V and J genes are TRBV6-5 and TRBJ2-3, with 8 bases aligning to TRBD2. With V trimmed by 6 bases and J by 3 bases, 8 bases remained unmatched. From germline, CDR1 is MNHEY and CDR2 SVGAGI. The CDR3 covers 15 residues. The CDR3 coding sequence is TGTGCCAGCAGAGATAGCGGGGTAGGGACAGATACGCAGTATTTT. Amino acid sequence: CASRDSGVGTDTQYF.

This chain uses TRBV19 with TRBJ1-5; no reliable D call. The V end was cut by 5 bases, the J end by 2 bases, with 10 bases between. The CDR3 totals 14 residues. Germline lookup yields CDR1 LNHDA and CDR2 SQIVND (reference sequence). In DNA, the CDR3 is TGTGCCAGTAGTCGGGTGATGGGCAATCAGCCCCAGCATTTT. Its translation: CASSRVMGNQPQHF.

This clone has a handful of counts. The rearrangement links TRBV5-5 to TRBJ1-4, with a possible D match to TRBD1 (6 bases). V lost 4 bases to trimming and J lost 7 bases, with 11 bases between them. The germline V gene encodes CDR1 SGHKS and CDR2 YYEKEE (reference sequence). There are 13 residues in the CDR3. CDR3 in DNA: TGTGCCAGCAGCCTCACCAGGGGTGAAAAACTGTTTTTT. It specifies CASSLTRGEKLFF.

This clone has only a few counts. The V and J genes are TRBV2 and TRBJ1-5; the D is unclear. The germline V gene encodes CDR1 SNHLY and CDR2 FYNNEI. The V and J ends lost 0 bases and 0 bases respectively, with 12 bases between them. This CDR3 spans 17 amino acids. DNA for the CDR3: TGTGCCAGCAGTGAAGCGCGGGCACCTCATAGCAATCAGCCCCAGCATTTT. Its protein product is CASSEARAPHSNQPQHF.

The CDR3 bases are TGTGCCAGCAGTTACCTGGGACAGGTAGAGACCCAGTACTTC. This encodes CASSYLGQVETQYF. The chain recombines TRBV6-2 or TRBV6-3 with TRBJ2-5, with TRBD1 identical over 8 bases. Looked up from germline, CDR1 is MNHEY and CDR2 is SVGEGT. The CDR3 runs to 14 residues. Trimming took 2 bases from V and 4 from J; bases not matched to a gene: 3.

The CDR3 DNA is TGTGCCAGCTCAGTCCAAGGGGATTCTAGCACAGATACGCAGTATTTT. Translating gives CASSVQGDSSTDTQYF. The chain has TRBV18 and TRBJ2-3, with a weak D call TRBD1 (5 bases). Germline loops: CDR1 KGHSH, CDR2 LQKENI. The CDR3 is 16 residues long. V was cut by 5 bases and J by 0 bases, with 15 bases left in between.

CDR3 in amino acids: CATSHSAGTGDEKLFF. The CDR3, as DNA: TGTGCCACCAGCCATAGTGCCGGGACAGGGGATGAAAAACTGTTTTTT. J is TRBJ1-4 and V is TRBV24-1; TRBD1 matches at 10 bases. The V gene's germline CDR1 is KGHDR and CDR2 SFDVKD. This CDR3 has 16 residues. V was pared by 7 bases and J by 6 bases, with 10 bases of the junction left unmatched.

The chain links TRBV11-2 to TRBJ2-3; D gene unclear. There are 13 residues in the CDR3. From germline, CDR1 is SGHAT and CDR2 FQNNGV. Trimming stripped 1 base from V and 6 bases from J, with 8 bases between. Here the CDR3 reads CASSLALRDTQYF. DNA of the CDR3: TGTGCCAGCAGCTTAGCCCTGAGGGATACGCAGTATTTT.

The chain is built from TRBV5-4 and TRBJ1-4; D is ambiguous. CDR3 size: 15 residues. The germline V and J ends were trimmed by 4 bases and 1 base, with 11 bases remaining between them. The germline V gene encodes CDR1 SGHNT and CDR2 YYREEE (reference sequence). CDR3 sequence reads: CASSPAGRTNEKLFF. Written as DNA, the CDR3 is TGTGCCAGCAGCCCGGCGGGCAGAACTAATGAAAAACTGTTTTTT.

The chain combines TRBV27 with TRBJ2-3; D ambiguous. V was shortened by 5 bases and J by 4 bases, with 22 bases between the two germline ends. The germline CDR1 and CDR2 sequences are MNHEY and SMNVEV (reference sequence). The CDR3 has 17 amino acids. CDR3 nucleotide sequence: TGTGCCAGCAGTCTCCGGAGATTGCGCGCCGGCGCAGATACGCAGTATTTT. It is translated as CASSLRRLRAGADTQYF.

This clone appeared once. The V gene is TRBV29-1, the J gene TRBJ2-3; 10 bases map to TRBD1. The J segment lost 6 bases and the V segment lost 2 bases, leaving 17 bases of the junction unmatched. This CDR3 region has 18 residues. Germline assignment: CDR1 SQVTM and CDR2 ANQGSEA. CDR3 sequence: CSVERDSPGQGSFDTQYF. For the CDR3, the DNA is TGCAGCGTTGAACGGGACTCTCCGGGACAGGGGTCGTTCGATACGCAGTATTTT.

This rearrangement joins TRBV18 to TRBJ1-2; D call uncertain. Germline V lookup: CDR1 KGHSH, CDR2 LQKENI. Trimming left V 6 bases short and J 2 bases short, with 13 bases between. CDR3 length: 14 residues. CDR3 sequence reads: CASSTTQDNYGYTF. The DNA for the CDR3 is TGTGCCAGCTCGACTACACAAGACAACTATGGCTACACCTTC.

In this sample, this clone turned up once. CDR3 coding DNA: TGTGCCAGCAGCCCCCCCGGGGTTTCATACGAGCAGTACTTC. This codes for CASSPPGVSYEQYF. The chain links TRBV11-3 to TRBJ2-7; TRBD2 might be the D (5 bases). The CDR3 consists of 14 residues. Looked up from germline, CDR1 is SGHNT and CDR2 is YENEEA. Trimming took 5 bases from V and 4 from J, leaving 15 bases between them.

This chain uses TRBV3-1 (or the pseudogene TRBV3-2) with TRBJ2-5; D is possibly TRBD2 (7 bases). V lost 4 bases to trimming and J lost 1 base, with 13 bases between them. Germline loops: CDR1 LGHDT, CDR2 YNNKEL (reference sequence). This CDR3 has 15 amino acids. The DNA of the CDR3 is TGTGCCAGCAGCCCAACGGGGGGCGTCCAAGAGACCCAGTACTTC. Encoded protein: CASSPTGGVQETQYF.

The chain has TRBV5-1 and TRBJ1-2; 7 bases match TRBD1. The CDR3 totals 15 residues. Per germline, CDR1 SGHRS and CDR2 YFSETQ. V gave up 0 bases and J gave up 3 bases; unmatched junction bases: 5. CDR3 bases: TGCGCCAGCAGCTTGGGAACAGGGGCCGACTATGGCTACACCTTC. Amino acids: CASSLGTGADYGYTF.

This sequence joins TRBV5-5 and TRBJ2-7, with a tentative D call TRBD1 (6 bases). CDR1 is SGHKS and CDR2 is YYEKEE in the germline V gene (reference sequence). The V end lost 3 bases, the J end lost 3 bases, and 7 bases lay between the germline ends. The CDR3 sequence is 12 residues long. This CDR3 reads CASSSQGYEQYF. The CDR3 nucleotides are TGTGCCAGCAGCTCACAGGGCTACGAGCAGTACTTC.

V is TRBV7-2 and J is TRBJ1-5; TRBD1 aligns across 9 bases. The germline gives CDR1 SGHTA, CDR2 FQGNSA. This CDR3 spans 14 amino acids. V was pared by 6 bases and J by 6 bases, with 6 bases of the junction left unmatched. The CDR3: CASRGTGFGQPQHF. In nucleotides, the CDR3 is TGTGCCAGCAGAGGGACAGGGTTTGGTCAGCCCCAGCATTTT.

This CDR3 is CASSHAGTGAGANVLTF. For the CDR3, the DNA is TGTGCCAGCAGCCACGCCGGGACAGGGGCTGGGGCCAACGTCCTGACTTTC. The V and J genes are TRBV3-1 (or the pseudogene TRBV3-2) and TRBJ2-6; TRBD1 aligns across 10 bases. V was pared by 3 bases and J by 2 bases, with 4 bases of the junction left unmatched. CDR3 length: 17 residues. The germline V gene encodes CDR1 LGHDT and CDR2 YNNKEL (reference sequence).

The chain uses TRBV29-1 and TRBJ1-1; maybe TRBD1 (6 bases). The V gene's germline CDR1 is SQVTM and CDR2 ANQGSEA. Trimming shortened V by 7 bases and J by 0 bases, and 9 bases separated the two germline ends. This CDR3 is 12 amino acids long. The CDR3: CSGDIMNTEAFF. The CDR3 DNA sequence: TGCAGCGGGGACATCATGAACACTGAAGCTTTCTTT. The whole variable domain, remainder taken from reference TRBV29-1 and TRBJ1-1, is SAVISQKPSRDICQRGTSLTIQCQVDSQVTMMFWYRQQPGQSLTLIATANQGSEATYESGFVIDKFPISRPNLTFSTLTVSNMSPEDSSIYLCSGDIMNTEAFFGQGTRLTVV.

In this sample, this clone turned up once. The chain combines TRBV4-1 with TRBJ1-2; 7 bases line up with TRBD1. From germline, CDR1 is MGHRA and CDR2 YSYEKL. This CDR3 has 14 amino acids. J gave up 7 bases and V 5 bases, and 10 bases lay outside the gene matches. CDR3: CASSLGGLGSGYTF. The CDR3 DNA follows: TGCGCCAGCAGCTTAGGGGGCCTCGGGTCTGGCTACACCTTC.

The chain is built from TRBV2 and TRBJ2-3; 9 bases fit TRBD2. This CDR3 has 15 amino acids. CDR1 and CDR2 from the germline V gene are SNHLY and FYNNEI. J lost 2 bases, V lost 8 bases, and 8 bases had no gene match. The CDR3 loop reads CASRWVAGDTDTQYF. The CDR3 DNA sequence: TGTGCCAGCCGCTGGGTAGCGGGAGACACAGATACGCAGTATTTT. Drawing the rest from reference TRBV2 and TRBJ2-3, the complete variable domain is EPEVTQTPSHQVTQMGQEVILRCVPISNHLYFYWYRQILGQKVEFLVSFYNNEISEKSEIFDDQFSVERPDGSNFTLKIRSTKLEDSAMYFCASRWVAGDTDTQYFGPGTRLTVL.